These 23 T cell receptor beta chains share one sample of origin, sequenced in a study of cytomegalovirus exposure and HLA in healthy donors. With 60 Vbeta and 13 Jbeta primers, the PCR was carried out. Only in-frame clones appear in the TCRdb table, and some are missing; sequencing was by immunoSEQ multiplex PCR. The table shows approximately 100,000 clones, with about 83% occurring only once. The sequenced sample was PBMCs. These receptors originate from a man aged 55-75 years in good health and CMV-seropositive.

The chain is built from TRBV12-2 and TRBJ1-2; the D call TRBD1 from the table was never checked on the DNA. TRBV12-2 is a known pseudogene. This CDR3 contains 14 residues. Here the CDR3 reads CASRPPTGSYGYTF. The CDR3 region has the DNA TGTGCAAGTCGCCCCCCGACAGGGAGTTATGGCTACACCTTC.

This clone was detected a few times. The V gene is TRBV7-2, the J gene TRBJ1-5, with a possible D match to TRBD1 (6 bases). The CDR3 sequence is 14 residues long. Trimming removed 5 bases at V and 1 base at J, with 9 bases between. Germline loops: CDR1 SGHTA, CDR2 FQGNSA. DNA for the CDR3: TGTGCCAGCAGCCCCAGGGGAAGCAATCAGCCCCAGCATTTT. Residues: CASSPRGSNQPQHF.

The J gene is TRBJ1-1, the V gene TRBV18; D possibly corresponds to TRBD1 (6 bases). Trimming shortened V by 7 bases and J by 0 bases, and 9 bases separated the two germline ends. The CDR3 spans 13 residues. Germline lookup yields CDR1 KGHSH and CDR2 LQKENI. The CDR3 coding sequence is TGTGCCAGCTTCGGACAGCTGAACACTGAAGCTTTCTTT. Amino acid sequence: CASFGQLNTEAFF.

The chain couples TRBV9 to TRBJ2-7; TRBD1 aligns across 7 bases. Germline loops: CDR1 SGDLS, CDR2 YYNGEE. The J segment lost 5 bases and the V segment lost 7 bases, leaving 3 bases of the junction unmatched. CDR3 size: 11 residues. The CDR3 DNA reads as TGTGCCAGCTCAAGGGGGCACGAGCAGTACTTC. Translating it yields CASSRGHEQYF.

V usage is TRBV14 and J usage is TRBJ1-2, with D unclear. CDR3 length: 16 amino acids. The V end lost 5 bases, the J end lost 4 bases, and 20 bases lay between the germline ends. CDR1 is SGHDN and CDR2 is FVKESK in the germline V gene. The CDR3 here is CASSLRLPGGSYGYTF. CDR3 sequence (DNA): TGTGCCAGCAGCTTACGACTTCCGGGAGGCAGCTATGGCTACACCTTC.

The CDR3 sequence is CASSPSGGSYNSPLHF. The CDR3 DNA reads TGTGCCAGTAGCCCCTCAGGGGGCTCCTATAATTCACCCCTCCACTTT. The chain links TRBV19 to TRBJ1-6; 7 bases agree with TRBD1. This CDR3 comprises 16 residues. The germline gives CDR1 LNHDA, CDR2 SQIVND (reference sequence). Trimming at V came to 6 bases and at J to 0 bases, leaving 5 bases not matched to a gene.

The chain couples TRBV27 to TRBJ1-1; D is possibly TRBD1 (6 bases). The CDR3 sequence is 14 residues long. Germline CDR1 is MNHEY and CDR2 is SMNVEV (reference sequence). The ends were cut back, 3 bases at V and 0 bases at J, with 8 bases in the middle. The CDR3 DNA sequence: TGTGCCAGCAGTTTCAGGGGCCTGAACACTGAAGCTTTCTTT. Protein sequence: CASSFRGLNTEAFF.

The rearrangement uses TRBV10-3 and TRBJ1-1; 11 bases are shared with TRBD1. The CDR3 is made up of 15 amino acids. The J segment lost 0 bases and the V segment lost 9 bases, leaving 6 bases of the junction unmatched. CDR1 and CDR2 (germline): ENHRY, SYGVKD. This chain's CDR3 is CAIRDRGNMNTEAFF. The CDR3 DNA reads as TGTGCCATTAGGGACAGGGGGAATATGAACACTGAAGCTTTCTTT.

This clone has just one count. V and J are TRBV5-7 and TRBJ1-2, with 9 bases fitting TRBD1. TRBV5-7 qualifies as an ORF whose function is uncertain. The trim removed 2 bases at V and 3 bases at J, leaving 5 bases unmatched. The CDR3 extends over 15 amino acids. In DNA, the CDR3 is TGTGCCAGCAGCTTAGGGACAGGGTATGACTATGGCTACACCTTC. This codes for CASSLGTGYDYGYTF.

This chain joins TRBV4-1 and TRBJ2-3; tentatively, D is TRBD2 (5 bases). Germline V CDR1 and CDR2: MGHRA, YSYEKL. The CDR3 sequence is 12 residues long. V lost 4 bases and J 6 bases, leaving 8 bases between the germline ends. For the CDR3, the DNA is TGCGCCAGCAGCCTGTCGGGGGATACGCAGTATTTT. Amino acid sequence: CASSLSGDTQYF.

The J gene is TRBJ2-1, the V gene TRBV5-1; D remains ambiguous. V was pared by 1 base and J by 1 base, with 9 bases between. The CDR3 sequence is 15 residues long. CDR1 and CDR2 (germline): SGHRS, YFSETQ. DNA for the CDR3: TGCGCCAGCAGCTTGACGTCCCTATCCTACAATGAGCAGTTCTTC. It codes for CASSLTSLSYNEQFF. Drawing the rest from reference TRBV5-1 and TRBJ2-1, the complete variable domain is KAGVTQTPRYLIKTRGQQVTLSCSPISGHRSVSWYQQTPGQGLQFLFEYFSETQRNKGNFPGRFSGRQFSNSRSEMNVSTLELGDSALYLCASSLTSLSYNEQFFGPGTRLTVL.

CDR3 DNA sequence: TGTGCCAGCAGCTTAGCAGGGGCAACCTACGAGCAGTACTTC. Translating it yields CASSLAGATYEQYF. V usage is TRBV7-8 and J usage is TRBJ2-7, with D possibly TRBD1 on 5 matching bases. The CDR3 consists of 14 residues. Germline loops: CDR1 SGHVS, CDR2 FQNEAQ. Trimming removed 0 bases from V and 2 bases from J, with 8 bases in between.

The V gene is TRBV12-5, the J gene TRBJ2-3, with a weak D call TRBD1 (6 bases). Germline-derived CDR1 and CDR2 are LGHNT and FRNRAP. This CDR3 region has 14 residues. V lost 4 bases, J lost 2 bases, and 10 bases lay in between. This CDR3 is CASGYTGSTDTQYF. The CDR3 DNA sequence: TGTGCTAGTGGTTATACAGGGTCCACAGATACGCAGTATTTT. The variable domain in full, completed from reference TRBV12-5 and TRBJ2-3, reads DARVTQTPRHKVTEMGQEVTMRCQPILGHNTVFWYRQTMMQGLELLAYFRNRAPLDDSGMPKDRFSAEMPDATLATLKIQPSEPRDSAVYFCASGYTGSTDTQYFGPGTRLTVL.

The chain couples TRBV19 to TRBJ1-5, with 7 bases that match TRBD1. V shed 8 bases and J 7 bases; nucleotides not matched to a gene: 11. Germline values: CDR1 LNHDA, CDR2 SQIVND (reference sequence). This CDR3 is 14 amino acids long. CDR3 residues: CASHRDRSPQPQHF. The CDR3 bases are TGTGCCAGTCACCGGGACAGAAGCCCCCAGCCCCAGCATTTT. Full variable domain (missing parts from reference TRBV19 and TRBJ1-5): DGGITQSPKYLFRKEGQNVTLSCEQNLNHDAMYWYRQDPGQGLRLIYYSQIVNDFQKGDIAEGYSVSREKKESFPLTVTSAQKNPTAFYLCASHRDRSPQPQHFGDGTRLSIL.

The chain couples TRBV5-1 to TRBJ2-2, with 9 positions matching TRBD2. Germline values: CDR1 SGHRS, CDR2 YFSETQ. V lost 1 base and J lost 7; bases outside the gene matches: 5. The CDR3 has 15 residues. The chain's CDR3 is CASSLPSGEVGELFF. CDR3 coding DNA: TGCGCCAGCAGCTTGCCTAGCGGGGAGGTCGGGGAGCTGTTTTTT.

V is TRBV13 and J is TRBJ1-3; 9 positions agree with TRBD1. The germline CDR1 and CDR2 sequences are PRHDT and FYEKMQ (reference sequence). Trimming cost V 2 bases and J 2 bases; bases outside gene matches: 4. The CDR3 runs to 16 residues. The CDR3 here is CASSLSTGGAGNTIYF. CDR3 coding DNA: TGTGCCAGCAGCTTAAGTACAGGGGGCGCTGGAAACACCATATATTTT.

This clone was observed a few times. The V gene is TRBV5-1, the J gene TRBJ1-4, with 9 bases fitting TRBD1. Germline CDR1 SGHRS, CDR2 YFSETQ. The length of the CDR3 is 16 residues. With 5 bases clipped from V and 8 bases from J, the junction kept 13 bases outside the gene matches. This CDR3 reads CASRLSGTGNYEKLFF. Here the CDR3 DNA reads TGCGCCAGCAGATTATCCGGGACAGGGAATTACGAAAAACTGTTTTTT.

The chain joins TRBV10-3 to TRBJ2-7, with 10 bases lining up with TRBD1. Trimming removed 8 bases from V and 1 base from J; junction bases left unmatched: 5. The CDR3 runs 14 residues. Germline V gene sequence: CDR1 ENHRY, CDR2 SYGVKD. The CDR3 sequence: CAIGEGQGSYEQYF. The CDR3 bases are TGTGCCATCGGGGAGGGACAGGGGTCCTACGAGCAGTACTTC.

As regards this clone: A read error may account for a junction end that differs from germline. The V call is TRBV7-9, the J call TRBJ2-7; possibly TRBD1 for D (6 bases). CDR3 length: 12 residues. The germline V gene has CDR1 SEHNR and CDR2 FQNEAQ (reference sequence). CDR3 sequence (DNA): TGTTCCAGCAGCTCAGGGGCGGACGAGCAGTACTTC. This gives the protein CSSSSGADEQYF.

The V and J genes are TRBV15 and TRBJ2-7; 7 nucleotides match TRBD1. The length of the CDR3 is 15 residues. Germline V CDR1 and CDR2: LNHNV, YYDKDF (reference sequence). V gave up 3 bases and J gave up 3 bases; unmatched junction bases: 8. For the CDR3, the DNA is TGTGCCACCAGCAGTAGGGGGCGAGGGGTCTACGAGCAGTACTTC. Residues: CATSSRGRGVYEQYF. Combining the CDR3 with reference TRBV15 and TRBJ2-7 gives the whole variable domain DAMVIQNPRYQVTQFGKPVTLSCSQTLNHNVMYWYQQKSSQAPKLLFHYYDKDFNNEADTPDNFQSRRPNTSFCFLDIRSPGLGDTAMYLCATSSRGRGVYEQYFGPGTRLTVT.

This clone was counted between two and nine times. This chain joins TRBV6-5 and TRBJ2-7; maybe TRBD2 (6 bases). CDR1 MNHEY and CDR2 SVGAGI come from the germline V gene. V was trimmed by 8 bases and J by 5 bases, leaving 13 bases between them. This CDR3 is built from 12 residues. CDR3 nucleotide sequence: TGTGCCAGCGGCCTGCGGGAACACGAGCAGTACTTC. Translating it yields CASGLREHEQYF.

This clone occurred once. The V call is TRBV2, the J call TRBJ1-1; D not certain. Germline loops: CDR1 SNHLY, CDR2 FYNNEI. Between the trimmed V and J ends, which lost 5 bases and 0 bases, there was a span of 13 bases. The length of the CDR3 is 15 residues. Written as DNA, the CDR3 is TGTGCCAGCAGTAAACCAAACGGTATGAACACTGAAGCTTTCTTT. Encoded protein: CASSKPNGMNTEAFF. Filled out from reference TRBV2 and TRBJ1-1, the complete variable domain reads EPEVTQTPSHQVTQMGQEVILRCVPISNHLYFYWYRQILGQKVEFLVSFYNNEISEKSEIFDDQFSVERPDGSNFTLKIRSTKLEDSAMYFCASSKPNGMNTEAFFGQGTRLTVV.

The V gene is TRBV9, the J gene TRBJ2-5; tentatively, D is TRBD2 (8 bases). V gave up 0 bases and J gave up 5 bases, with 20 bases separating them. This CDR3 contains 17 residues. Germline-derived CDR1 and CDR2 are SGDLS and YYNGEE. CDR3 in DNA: TGTGCCAGCAGCGTAGGATTTGAGGGGGCGGGAGGTGAGACCCAGTACTTC. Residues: CASSVGFEGAGGETQYF.